This T cell receptor beta chain was observed in a study of blood T cells in healthy people across ages. Primers used in a second PCR of about 7 to 11 cycles were a sample-barcoded 5' primer and a J-beta primer mix. Each CDR3 protein is one row after TCRdb ran MiXCR on the 5' RACE reads. This sample has around 700,000 distinct CDR3 sequences, with about 25% found just once. Germline V gives CDR1 SQVTM, CDR2 ANQGSEA. Trimming took off 3 bases at V and 7 bases at J, with 10 bases between the two ends. CDR3 length equals 11 residues. The same sample was also used in a study of T cells of mothers and their children.

The clonotype was recovered from a boy younger than 18 in good health. The genes are TRBV29-1 and TRBJ2-7; D ambiguous. The sample was blood. CDR3 in amino acids: CSVDPTTEQYF. DNA for the CDR3: TGCAGCGTTGATCCTACGACAGAGCAGTACTTC.